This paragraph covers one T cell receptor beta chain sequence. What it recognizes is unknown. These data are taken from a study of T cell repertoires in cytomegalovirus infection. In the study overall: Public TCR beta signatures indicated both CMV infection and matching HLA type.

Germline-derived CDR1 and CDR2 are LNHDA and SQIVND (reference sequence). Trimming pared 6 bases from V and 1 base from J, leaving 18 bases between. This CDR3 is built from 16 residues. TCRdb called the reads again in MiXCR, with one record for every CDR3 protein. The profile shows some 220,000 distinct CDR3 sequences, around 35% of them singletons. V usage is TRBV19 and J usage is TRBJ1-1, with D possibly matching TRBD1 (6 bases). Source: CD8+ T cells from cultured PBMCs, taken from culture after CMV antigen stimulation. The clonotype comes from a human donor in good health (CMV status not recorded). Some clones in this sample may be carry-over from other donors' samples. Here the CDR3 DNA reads TGTGCCAGTAGCATGGGGGGCAATCGGAGGAACACTGAAGCTTTCTTT. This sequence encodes CASSMGGNRRNTEAFF.